The source of this T cell receptor (beta chain) is a study of shared clonotypes between healthy human individuals. Findings of the study overall: Only a few donors were included, so the genetic and exposure-history diversity represented was limited.

Participating donors were healthy, HIV-negative adults free of recent acute infections or vaccinations. Caucasian adults residing in Nashville, Tennessee made up all the donors. Ten immunoSEQ deep assay plates held the unsorted PBMC DNA. Profiling relied on immunoSEQ multiplex PCR, and the TCRdb table lists in-frame clones only, not all of them. The repertoire consists of 450,000 to 500,000 clones, with over 70% occurring once and the leading ten covering approximately 12%. The CDR3 covers 14 residues. Germline CDR1 is MGHRA and CDR2 is YSYEKL. Losses at the gene ends were 2 bases for V and 5 bases for J; bases not matched to a gene: 4. Regarding this clone: What it binds is unknown.

The sequence was obtained from a woman in her thirties or forties in good health. Some clones in this sample may be carry-over from other donors' samples. The chain carries TRBV4-1 and TRBJ2-7; TRBD1 agrees at 9 bases. Sequenced input: PBMCs. DNA for the CDR3: TGCGCCAGCAGCCAATGGGACAGGGCCCACGAGCAGTACTTC. This translates into CASSQWDRAHEQYF.